The next 22 T cell receptor beta chains were all read from a single sample in a study of blood T cell repertoires in COVID-19. This table comes from immunoSEQ multiplex PCR, and its TCRdb copy is limited to in-frame clones, with some not included. The sample carries about 250,000 clones, around 82% recorded once. The sample comprised peripheral blood. The receptors shown here come from a woman of 80 years or more with active or convalescent COVID-19.

The chain links TRBV29-1 to TRBJ1-2, with TRBD1 identical over 12 bases. V trimming: 6 bases; J trimming: 5 bases; junction bases outside the gene matches: 4. CDR3 size: 13 residues. Germline V gives CDR1 SQVTM, CDR2 ANQGSEA. The CDR3 is CSVLGQGAYGYTF. The CDR3 region has the DNA TGCAGCGTCCTGGGACAGGGGGCATATGGCTACACCTTC.

The rearrangement links TRBV5-1 to TRBJ2-2, with TRBD1 matching over 9 bases. The V and J ends lost 0 bases and 4 bases, in that order; junction bases with no gene match: 4. CDR3 size: 16 residues. The germline CDR1 and CDR2 sequences are SGHRS and YFSETQ. CDR3 loop: CASSLEQGAFTGELFF. The CDR3 DNA reads as TGCGCCAGCAGCTTGGAACAGGGGGCGTTCACCGGGGAGCTGTTTTTT.

The rearrangement joins TRBV5-4 to TRBJ1-1; tentative D call: TRBD1 (6 bases). The germline V gene has CDR1 SGHNT and CDR2 YYREEE (reference sequence). The CDR3 contains 13 residues. Trimming took 7 bases from V and 4 from J, leaving 14 bases between them. The CDR3 loop reads CASVGQGTTEAFF. DNA for the CDR3: TGTGCCAGCGTGGGGCAGGGGACCACTGAAGCTTTCTTT.

The chain recombines TRBV7-2 with TRBJ2-1; 9 positions match TRBD1. Germline V lookup: CDR1 SGHTA, CDR2 FQGNSA. V gave up 3 bases and J gave up 6 bases; unmatched junction bases: 9. This CDR3 is built from 16 residues. The CDR3 DNA is TGTGCCAGCAGCTTGGGGGTGGGACAGGGATTCAATGAGCAGTTCTTC. Translated: CASSLGVGQGFNEQFF.

This rearrangement joins TRBV24-1 to TRBJ1-5, with D maybe TRBD1 (6 bases). This CDR3 is 14 amino acids long. The V gene lost 4 bases and the J gene lost 5 bases, with 11 bases spanning the gap. CDR1 and CDR2 (germline): KGHDR, SFDVKD. CDR3 loop: CATSEARGYQPQHF. Here the CDR3 DNA reads TGTGCCACCAGTGAGGCCAGGGGATATCAGCCCCAGCATTTT.

V and J are TRBV30 and TRBJ1-2; tentative D call: TRBD1 (5 bases). The CDR3 is 12 amino acids. Looked up from germline, CDR1 is GTSNPN and CDR2 is SVGIG (reference sequence). The V end lost 4 bases, the J end lost 4 bases, and 10 bases lay between the germline ends. CDR3 in DNA: TGTGCCTGGACTTTGACAGCCTATGGCTACACCTTC. Protein: CAWTLTAYGYTF.

About this clone: This sample also contains other DNA sequences that code for the same CDR3. The chain combines TRBV3-1 (or the pseudogene TRBV3-2) with TRBJ1-1, with TRBD1 identical over 9 bases. Germline V gene lookup returns CDR1 LGHDT and CDR2 YNNKEL (reference sequence). The J segment lost 5 bases and the V segment lost 4 bases, leaving 5 bases of the junction unmatched. The CDR3 loop spans 14 amino acids. CDR3 sequence: CASSLRDRDTEAFF. The CDR3 DNA reads as TGTGCCAGCAGCCTCCGGGACAGGGATACTGAAGCTTTCTTT.

V and J are TRBV2 and TRBJ1-4, with D perhaps TRBD1 (6 bases). Germline-derived CDR1 and CDR2 are SNHLY and FYNNEI. Trimming pared 1 base from V and 4 bases from J, leaving 10 bases between. The CDR3 has 15 residues. The CDR3 sequence: CASSEEDRINEKLFF. The CDR3 coding sequence is TGTGCCAGCAGTGAAGAGGACAGAATTAATGAAAAACTGTTTTTT.

The V gene is TRBV28, the J gene TRBJ2-5; perhaps TRBD1 as D (5 bases). V was pared by 2 bases and J by 1 base, with 14 bases between. Looked up from germline, CDR1 is MDHEN and CDR2 is SYDVKM. The CDR3 is 16 amino acids. For the CDR3, the DNA is TGTGCCAGCAGTTTACCTCAGGGCACCTTCCAAGAGACCCAGTACTTC. This sequence encodes CASSLPQGTFQETQYF.

The chain employs TRBV5-4 and TRBJ2-1; maybe TRBD2 (5 bases). The CDR3 is 13 amino acids. Germline CDR1 is SGHNT and CDR2 is YYREEE (reference sequence). V was pared by 6 bases and J by 4 bases, with 11 bases between. Written as DNA, the CDR3 is TGTGCCAGCAAAAAAAGCGGTTACAATGAGCAGTTCTTC. Its translation: CASKKSGYNEQFF.

Written as DNA, the CDR3 is TGTGCCAGCAGTTCCCGGGACAGGAGTTATAATTCACCCCTCCACTTT. Encoded protein: CASSSRDRSYNSPLHF. V is TRBV28 and J is TRBJ1-6; 8 bases are shared with TRBD1. Trimming cost V 4 bases and J 4 bases; bases outside gene matches: 6. The CDR3 runs to 16 residues. Per germline, CDR1 MDHEN and CDR2 SYDVKM.

This chain joins TRBV30 and TRBJ1-3; no clear D. The V end was cut by 1 base, the J end by 4 bases, with 8 bases between. CDR1 is GTSNPN and CDR2 is SVGIG in the germline V gene (reference sequence). The CDR3 consists of 13 residues. CDR3 residues: CAWSATSGNTIYF. The CDR3 bases are TGTGCCTGGAGTGCGACATCGGGAAACACCATATATTTT.

The chain links TRBV5-6 to TRBJ2-3, with 10 nucleotides matching TRBD2. The CDR3 runs 17 residues. CDR1 and CDR2 (germline): SGHDT, YYEEEE. V shed 0 bases and J 6 bases; nucleotides not matched to a gene: 10. CDR3 nucleotides: TGTGCCAGCAGCTTGGTAGCGGGGGGTGCATACGGTGATACGCAGTATTTT. It yields the protein CASSLVAGGAYGDTQYF. The entire variable domain, with the rest obtained from reference TRBV5-6 and TRBJ2-3, is as follows: DAGVTQSPTHLIKTRGQQVTLRCSPKSGHDTVSWYQQALGQGPQFIFQYYEEEERQRGNFPDRFSGHQFPNYSSELNVNALLLGDSALYLCASSLVAGGAYGDTQYFGPGTRLTVL.

The chain combines TRBV6-5 with TRBJ1-6; D might be TRBD1 (5 bases). V lost 7 bases, J lost 10 bases, and 20 bases lay in between. Germline V CDR1 and CDR2: MNHEY, SVGAGI. The CDR3 runs 15 residues. Here the CDR3 DNA reads TGTGCCAGCACCTCCGGGGGGGGGATAATCTCACCCCTCCACTTT. Translating it yields CASTSGGGIISPLHF.

This chain joins TRBV2 and TRBJ1-3; 8 bases are shared with TRBD1. CDR1 is SNHLY and CDR2 is FYNNEI in the germline V gene. The CDR3 covers 18 residues. The V gene end was trimmed by 8 bases and the J gene end by 0 bases; junction bases not matched to a gene: 15. CDR3 sequence: CASSKRGTGRDSGNTIYF. The CDR3, as DNA: TGTGCCAGCTCAAAACGTGGGACAGGAAGAGACTCTGGAAACACCATATATTTT.

This clone was observed once. The rearrangement joins TRBV28 to TRBJ1-2, with 10 bases that match TRBD1. V dropped 7 bases and J dropped 5; count of bases not matched to a gene: 7. Germline V lookup: CDR1 MDHEN, CDR2 SYDVKM. CDR3 length: 14 residues. The CDR3 here is CASTTGQGGYGYTF. The CDR3 DNA reads TGTGCCAGCACTACTGGACAGGGGGGGTATGGCTACACCTTC.

A few counts support this clone. The chain has TRBV12-5 and TRBJ1-1, with 8 nucleotides matching TRBD1. Unmatched junction bases numbered 13, after V lost 7 bases and J lost 6 bases. Looked up from germline, CDR1 is LGHNT and CDR2 is FRNRAP. The CDR3 covers 15 residues. The DNA of the CDR3 is TGTGCTAGTGCCGAATGGGGAGGACAGGGCGCTGAAGCTTTCTTT. Amino acid sequence: CASAEWGGQGAEAFF. Looking up the rest from reference TRBV12-5 and TRBJ1-1 gives the full variable domain: DARVTQTPRHKVTEMGQEVTMRCQPILGHNTVFWYRQTMMQGLELLAYFRNRAPLDDSGMPKDRFSAEMPDATLATLKIQPSEPRDSAVYFCASAEWGGQGAEAFFGQGTRLTVV.

This chain uses TRBV9 with TRBJ1-2, with 8 bases identical to TRBD1. The CDR3 extends over 14 amino acids. Germline assignment: CDR1 SGDLS and CDR2 YYNGEE. J gave up 7 bases and V 4 bases, and 9 bases lay outside the gene matches. In DNA form, the CDR3 reads TGTGCCAGCAGCACCCGGACAGGGTATTCTGGCTACACCTTC. Translated, it gives CASSTRTGYSGYTF. The complete variable domain, with remaining parts taken from reference TRBV9 and TRBJ1-2, reads DSGVTQTPKHLITATGQRVTLRCSPRSGDLSVYWYQQSLDQGLQFLIQYYNGEERAKGNILERFSAQQFPDLHSELNLSSLELGDSALYFCASSTRTGYSGYTFGSGTRLTVV.

V usage is TRBV5-4 and J usage is TRBJ1-6; the match to TRBD1 covers 11 bases. The CDR3 is 16 residues long. Looked up from germline, CDR1 is SGHNT and CDR2 is YYREEE (reference sequence). J lost 10 bases, V lost 3 bases, and 9 bases had no gene match. The CDR3 DNA reads as TGTGCCAGCAGCTCACGGACAGGGGGCGATGAGTCACCCCTCCACTTT. As protein: CASSSRTGGDESPLHF.

The V call is TRBV4-2, the J call TRBJ2-2, with TRBD2 identical over 9 bases. This CDR3 is built from 17 residues. V was pared by 2 bases and J by 4 bases, with 8 bases of the junction left unmatched. Germline CDR1 reads LGHNA; CDR2 reads YNFKEQ. The CDR3 loop reads CASSQSASGEVTGELFF. In DNA, the CDR3 is TGTGCCAGCAGCCAATCTGCTAGCGGGGAAGTCACCGGGGAGCTGTTTTTT.

The J gene is TRBJ1-1, the V gene TRBV6-6, with D perhaps TRBD1 (6 bases). V lost 4 bases, J lost 6 bases, and 18 bases lay in between. This CDR3 spans 15 amino acids. CDR1 and CDR2 (germline): MNHNY, SVGAGI (reference sequence). The CDR3 DNA sequence: TGTGCCAGCAGTTCCCACGGCCCAGGGGAACCTGAAGCTTTCTTT. Its translation is CASSSHGPGEPEAFF.

This sequence joins TRBV27 and TRBJ1-2, with TRBD1 identical over 8 bases. Trimming at V came to 5 bases and at J to 2 bases, leaving 10 bases not matched to a gene. In germline, CDR1 is MNHEY, CDR2 SMNVEV (reference sequence). The CDR3 is 16 residues long. Here the CDR3 reads CASSTYRGSGNYGYTF. CDR3 nucleotides: TGTGCCAGCAGTACCTACAGGGGGTCGGGCAACTATGGCTACACCTTC.